A single sample is the source of the 17 T cell receptor beta chains below, sequenced in a study of blood T cell repertoires in COVID-19. Method: immunoSEQ multiplex PCR; TCRdb's copy keeps in-frame clones and lacks some. Of around 330,000 clones listed, about nine tenths are singletons. The material sequenced was PBMCs or T cells enriched from blood (not recorded which). Receptors originate from a man between 60 and 75 years old who had recovered from COVID-19.

The J gene is TRBJ1-5, the V gene TRBV3-1 (or the pseudogene TRBV3-2); TRBD1 is a possible D gene (5 bases). The V and J ends lost 1 base and 7 bases respectively, with 14 bases between them. The CDR3 length is 15 residues. CDR1 is LGHDT and CDR2 is YNNKEL in the germline V gene (reference sequence). CDR3: CASSQVRRGRQPQHF. As DNA, the CDR3 is TGTGCCAGCAGCCAAGTGCGGCGGGGCCGGCAGCCCCAGCATTTT.

V gene TRBV5-1 combines with J gene TRBJ2-5; TRBD1 matches 7 bases. The CDR3 contains 15 residues. From germline, CDR1 is SGHRS and CDR2 YFSETQ. Trimming took 4 bases from V and 0 from J; bases not matched to a gene: 6. The CDR3: CASSLLTGNQETQYF. CDR3 nucleotide sequence: TGCGCCAGCAGCCTCCTGACAGGGAACCAAGAGACCCAGTACTTC.

V is TRBV11-3 and J is TRBJ1-4, with 8 bases matching TRBD1. The CDR3 has 16 amino acids. V lost 4 bases and J lost 6; bases outside the gene matches: 10. Germline CDR1 SGHNT, CDR2 YENEEA. CDR3 nucleotide sequence: TGTGCCAGCAGCTCGTATACAGGGGGGTGTCATGAAAAACTGTTTTTT. This gives the protein CASSSYTGGCHEKLFF.

CDR3 sequence: CASKKGPGHNSPLHF. The CDR3 DNA reads TGTGCCAGCAAGAAGGGTCCAGGGCACAATTCACCCCTCCACTTT. J is TRBJ1-6 and V is TRBV28, with D maybe TRBD1 (5 bases). Per germline, CDR1 MDHEN and CDR2 SYDVKM. The V end was cut by 7 bases, the J end by 7 bases, with 17 bases between. CDR3 length equals 15 residues.

This clone was seen more than once but under ten times. The chain employs TRBV7-3 and TRBJ2-3; 11 bases line up with TRBD2. The germline V gene has CDR1 SGHTA and CDR2 FQGTGA. Trimming removed 0 bases from V and 4 bases from J; junction bases left unmatched: 9. The CDR3 runs to 18 residues. CDR3 sequence: CASSLTRLAGGRSDTQYF. The CDR3 region has the DNA TGTGCCAGCAGCTTAACCCGGCTAGCGGGAGGAAGGTCAGATACGCAGTATTTT.

The gene calls are TRBV3-1 (or the pseudogene TRBV3-2) and TRBJ2-6; a weak D match, TRBD2 (5 bases). The germline V gene encodes CDR1 LGHDT and CDR2 YNNKEL (reference sequence). V gave up 5 bases and J gave up 0 bases, with 17 bases separating them. This CDR3 is built from 18 residues. CDR3 residues: CASSDQRRSGSGANVLTF. The CDR3 coding sequence is TGTGCCAGCAGCGACCAGCGGCGGTCGGGCTCTGGGGCCAACGTCCTGACTTTC.

This clone was found a few times. This rearrangement joins TRBV6-1 to TRBJ1-5; TRBD1 might be the D (6 bases). V was cut by 1 base and J by 2 bases, with 12 bases left in between. CDR1 and CDR2 from the germline V gene are MNHNS and SASEGT. The CDR3 spans 16 residues. The CDR3 loop reads CASSEDGGAGNQPQHF. The CDR3, as DNA: TGTGCCAGCAGTGAAGATGGGGGCGCCGGCAATCAGCCCCAGCATTTT.

The chain combines TRBV7-2 with TRBJ2-7, with 7 nucleotides matching TRBD1. The CDR3 length is 14 residues. Per the germline V gene, CDR1 is SGHTA and CDR2 is FQGNSA. V was pared by 5 bases and J by 0 bases, with 4 bases of the junction left unmatched. The CDR3 DNA follows: TGTGCCAGCAGCCGGACAGGAGGCTCCTACGAGCAGTACTTC. It encodes CASSRTGGSYEQYF.

This sequence joins TRBV5-1 and TRBJ1-5; D may be TRBD1 (5 bases). The CDR3 has 16 residues. Trimming cost V 4 bases and J 4 bases, with 18 bases left between them. Germline CDR1 is SGHRS and CDR2 is YFSETQ. The CDR3 DNA sequence: TGCGCCAGCAGCCTGGGGGTCGGTGTCGGGAATCAGCCCCAGCATTTT. Its translation: CASSLGVGVGNQPQHF.

The chain joins TRBV28 to TRBJ2-7; 7 bases align to TRBD2. The V segment lost 7 bases and the J segment 4 bases; nucleotides outside the gene matches: 7. Germline CDR1 is MDHEN and CDR2 is SYDVKM. CDR3 length: 13 residues. The CDR3 is CASIAGEAYEQYF. CDR3 coding DNA: TGTGCCAGCATCGCGGGAGAAGCATACGAGCAGTACTTC. Full variable domain (remainder filled in from reference TRBV28 and TRBJ2-7): DVKVTQSSRYLVKRTGEKVFLECVQDMDHENMFWYRQDPGLGLRLIYFSYDVKMKEKGDIPEGYSVSREKKERFSLILESASTNQTSMYLCASIAGEAYEQYFGPGTRLTVT.

The gene calls are TRBV28 and TRBJ2-1, with D perhaps TRBD2 (5 bases). Germline V gene lookup returns CDR1 MDHEN and CDR2 SYDVKM. This CDR3 is 15 amino acids long. Trimming took 6 bases from V and 3 from J, leaving 15 bases between them. CDR3 amino acids: CASRTTGLDYNEQFF. CDR3 DNA sequence: TGTGCCAGCAGGACTACTGGACTCGACTACAATGAGCAGTTCTTC.

The chain couples TRBV9 to TRBJ2-5, with 7 bases lining up with TRBD1. V lost 4 bases to trimming and J lost 3 bases; unmatched junction nucleotides: 6. Germline CDR1 reads SGDLS; CDR2 reads YYNGEE. CDR3 length: 14 amino acids. The CDR3 nucleotides read TGTGCCAGCAGCCCCTCCGGGACAGAAGAGACCCAGTACTTC. Protein sequence: CASSPSGTEETQYF.

The rearrangement uses TRBV13 and TRBJ1-2; no reliable D call. Germline lookup yields CDR1 PRHDT and CDR2 FYEKMQ (reference sequence). The germline V and J ends were trimmed by 4 bases and 8 bases, with 11 bases remaining between them. This CDR3 region has 12 residues. Here the CDR3 DNA reads TGTGCCAGCAGCTCGGAGGATCGGGGCTACACCTTC. Translated, it gives CASSSEDRGYTF.

The CDR3 coding sequence is TGTGCCAGCAGTTTTGGGACAGGGAAAGTCGATCAGCCCCAGCATTTT. Translating it yields CASSFGTGKVDQPQHF. The V call is TRBV28, the J call TRBJ1-5; 9 bases are a match to TRBD1. CDR3 length equals 16 residues. Germline CDR1 MDHEN, CDR2 SYDVKM. V was pared by 3 bases and J by 5 bases, with 8 bases of the junction left unmatched.

This chain connects TRBV6-1 to TRBJ2-7, with 16 nucleotides matching TRBD2. Germline assignment: CDR1 MNHNS and CDR2 SASEGT. J gave up 4 bases and V 3 bases, and 3 bases lay outside the gene matches. The CDR3 length is 16 residues. CDR3 DNA sequence: TGTGCCAGCAGTGAGGGACTAGCGGGAGGGTTGTACGAGCAGTACTTC. This encodes CASSEGLAGGLYEQYF.

This sequence joins TRBV10-3 and TRBJ1-2, with D perhaps matching TRBD1 (6 bases). CDR1 ENHRY and CDR2 SYGVKD come from the germline V gene. Trimming left V 2 bases short and J 6 bases short, with 16 bases between. The CDR3 covers 15 residues. The CDR3 DNA follows: TGTGCCATCAGTGAGCTACAGGGAAAAAGGGATGGCTACACCTTC. Protein product: CAISELQGKRDGYTF.

This chain links TRBV7-2 with TRBJ1-1; perhaps TRBD1 as D (6 bases). Germline values: CDR1 SGHTA, CDR2 FQGNSA. This CDR3 is built from 13 residues. The V and J ends lost 5 bases and 3 bases respectively, with 10 bases between them. CDR3 sequence reads: CASSIGQYTEAFF. The CDR3 DNA reads as TGTGCCAGCAGCATAGGACAGTACACTGAAGCTTTCTTT.